The 12 T cell receptor beta chains below come from one sample, sequenced in a study of blood T cell repertoires in COVID-19. TCRdb keeps only in-frame clones here, not all; method: immunoSEQ multiplex PCR. The sample consists of more than 50,000 clones, roughly four fifths of them appearing once. Material: peripheral blood. These TCRs come from a woman aged 55-75 years with acute or convalescent COVID-19.

The V gene is TRBV24-1, the J gene TRBJ1-2; 9 bases match TRBD1. The V gene's germline CDR1 is KGHDR and CDR2 SFDVKD. The CDR3 runs 14 residues. V dropped 5 bases and J dropped 4; count of bases not matched to a gene: 4. CDR3 loop: CATSGSDRGYGYTF. CDR3 coding DNA: TGTGCCACCAGTGGCTCGGACAGGGGCTATGGCTACACCTTC.

This clone appeared a few times. The chain joins TRBV2 to TRBJ2-2; TRBD2 aligns across 7 bases. CDR1 is SNHLY, CDR2 FYNNEI, per germline. With 3 bases clipped from V and 7 bases from J, the junction kept 8 bases outside the gene matches. The CDR3 runs 15 residues. The CDR3 DNA reads TGTGCCAGCAGTGATCGAGCGGGAAAGGTCGGGGAGCTGTTTTTT. As protein: CASSDRAGKVGELFF.

The chain is built from TRBV10-3 and TRBJ2-1; 7 bases line up with TRBD2. The V and J ends lost 3 bases and 0 bases, in that order; junction bases with no gene match: 2. Germline CDR1 reads ENHRY; CDR2 reads SYGVKD. The CDR3 spans 15 residues. CDR3 in DNA: TGTGCCATCAGTGACGGCGGGGGCTCCTACAATGAGCAGTTCTTC. The encoded protein is CAISDGGGSYNEQFF.

The V gene is TRBV28, the J gene TRBJ1-4; tentatively, D is TRBD1 (5 bases). The ends were cut back, 5 bases at V and 0 bases at J, with 19 bases in the middle. The CDR3 loop spans 18 amino acids. Germline assignment: CDR1 MDHEN and CDR2 SYDVKM. The CDR3 loop is CASSPPRGSGATNEKLFF. DNA for the CDR3: TGTGCCAGCAGTCCACCCCGGGGGAGTGGGGCAACTAATGAAAAACTGTTTTTT. Using reference TRBV28 and TRBJ1-4 for the parts outside the CDR3, the full variable domain is DVKVTQSSRYLVKRTGEKVFLECVQDMDHENMFWYRQDPGLGLRLIYFSYDVKMKEKGDIPEGYSVSREKKERFSLILESASTNQTSMYLCASSPPRGSGATNEKLFFGSGTQLSVL.

The chain links TRBV3-1 (or the pseudogene TRBV3-2) to TRBJ2-3; 12 bases fit TRBD2. The CDR3 covers 14 residues. Per the germline V gene, CDR1 is LGHDT and CDR2 is YNNKEL (reference sequence). Germline trimming cut 4 bases from V and 7 bases from J; bases unmatched to any gene: 3. The DNA of the CDR3 is TGTGCCAGCAGCCGGACTAGCGGGATAAATACGCAGTATTTT. As protein: CASSRTSGINTQYF.

The V gene is TRBV13, the J gene TRBJ1-2, with 9 bases aligning to TRBD1. Per germline, CDR1 PRHDT and CDR2 FYEKMQ (reference sequence). CDR3 length equals 15 residues. Unmatched junction bases numbered 12, after V lost 5 bases and J lost 8 bases. The CDR3: CASSTRTGVSGGYTF. DNA for the CDR3: TGTGCCAGCAGCACCAGGACAGGGGTTTCGGGGGGCTACACCTTC.

The V gene is TRBV3-1 (or the pseudogene TRBV3-2), the J gene TRBJ2-1; 8 bases line up with TRBD1. This CDR3 contains 15 residues. Looked up from germline, CDR1 is LGHDT and CDR2 is YNNKEL (reference sequence). V was pared by 6 bases and J by 7 bases, with 11 bases of the junction left unmatched. Written as DNA, the CDR3 is TGTGCCAGCAGTTCCGGGACAGGTCCCAGAAATGAGCAGTTCTTC. This codes for CASSSGTGPRNEQFF.

The V gene is TRBV20-1, the J gene TRBJ2-7; no firm D call. Germline values: CDR1 DFQATT, CDR2 SNEGSKA (reference sequence). Trimming removed 1 base at V and 7 bases at J, with 8 bases between. The CDR3 length is 11 residues. The CDR3 loop reads CSARVLREQYF. The CDR3 DNA reads TGCAGTGCTAGAGTTCTTCGGGAGCAGTACTTC.

This clone was seen once. The chain links TRBV6-5 to TRBJ2-1; the D is unclear. Trimming stripped 2 bases from V and 7 bases from J, with 12 bases between. This CDR3 region has 14 residues. Germline V gives CDR1 MNHEY, CDR2 SVGAGI. CDR3 nucleotide sequence: TGTGCCAGCAGTTACAAGCAGTTGAGGAATGAGCAGTTCTTC. This codes for CASSYKQLRNEQFF.

This chain joins TRBV5-1 and TRBJ1-4, with 7 bases aligning to TRBD1. CDR1 and CDR2 (germline): SGHRS, YFSETQ. The CDR3 has 14 amino acids. With V trimmed by 4 bases and J by 7 bases, 7 bases remained unmatched. CDR3 coding DNA: TGCGCCAGCAGCCCCAGACAGGGAGGTGAAAAACTGTTTTTT. It codes for CASSPRQGGEKLFF.

The genes are TRBV28 and TRBJ1-3, with 7 bases aligning to TRBD1. Germline loops: CDR1 MDHEN, CDR2 SYDVKM. V lost 9 bases and J lost 5; bases outside the gene matches: 10. CDR3 length: 14 residues. CDR3 DNA: TGTGCCAGTAAAGACAGGGATGCGAGAAACACCATATATTTT. Amino acids: CASKDRDARNTIYF.

CDR3 DNA sequence: TGTGCCAGCAGTTCCTCAGGGGGGTTAAACATTCAGTACTTC. Residues: CASSSSGGLNIQYF. V is TRBV28 and J is TRBJ2-4; a possible D gene is TRBD1 (7 bases). V was shortened by 4 bases and J by 6 bases, with 13 bases between the two germline ends. CDR1 MDHEN and CDR2 SYDVKM come from the germline V gene. The CDR3 is made up of 14 amino acids.